One T cell receptor beta chain is described in this entry. The CDR3 is made up of 12 amino acids. V lost 9 bases and J 4 bases, leaving 10 bases between the germline ends. Germline V gene data show CDR1 as LNHNV and CDR2 as YYDKDF (reference sequence). This entry comes from a study of PD-1 blockade in classical Hodgkin lymphoma. Time point denoted: newly diagnosed, previously untreated cHL patient sample. Generated by immunoSEQ multiplex PCR, the TCRdb table keeps only in-frame clones and is missing some. The table has about 46,000 clones, roughly 88% seen once. The sequenced sample was peripheral blood mononuclear cells (PBMCs). The TCR was taken from a human donor with classical Hodgkin lymphoma. J is TRBJ2-1 and V is TRBV15; D is perhaps TRBD2 (5 bases). The CDR3 is CATGLAYNEQFF. The DNA of the CDR3 is TGTGCCACAGGGCTAGCATACAATGAGCAGTTCTTC. The whole variable domain, remainder taken from reference TRBV15 and TRBJ2-1, is DAMVIQNPRYQVTQFGKPVTLSCSQTLNHNVMYWYQQKSSQAPKLLFHYYDKDFNNEADTPDNFQSRRPNTSFCFLDIRSPGLGDTAMYLCATGLAYNEQFFGPGTRLTVL.